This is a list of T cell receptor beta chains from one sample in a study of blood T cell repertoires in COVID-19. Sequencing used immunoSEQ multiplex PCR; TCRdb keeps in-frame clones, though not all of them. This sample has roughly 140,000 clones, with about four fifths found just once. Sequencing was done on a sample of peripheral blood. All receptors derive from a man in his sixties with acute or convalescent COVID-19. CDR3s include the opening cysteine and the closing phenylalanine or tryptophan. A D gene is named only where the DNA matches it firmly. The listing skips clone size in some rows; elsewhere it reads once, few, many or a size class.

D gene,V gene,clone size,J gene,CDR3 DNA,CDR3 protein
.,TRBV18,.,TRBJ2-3,TGTGCCAGCTCACAACAGGGGAGGACAGATACGCAGTATTTT,CASSQQGRTDTQYF
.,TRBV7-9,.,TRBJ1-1,TGTGCCAGCAGCTCTTCTCAGGGGCGGGGGATGGACACTGAAGCTTTCTTT,CASSSSQGRGMDTEAFF
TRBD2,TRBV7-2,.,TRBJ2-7,TGTGCCAGCAGCTATCAGCCTACCGGGACTAGGACCCACGAGCAGTACTTC,CASSYQPTGTRTHEQYF
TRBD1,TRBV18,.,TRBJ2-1,TGTGCCAGCTCCCCCAGGGACAGCTACAATGAGCAGTTCTTC,CASSPRDSYNEQFF
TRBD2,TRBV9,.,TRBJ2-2,TGTGCCAGCAGCCCAAGACTAGCGGGCATCGGGGAGCTGTTTTTT,CASSPRLAGIGELFF
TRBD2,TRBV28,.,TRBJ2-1,TGTGCCAGCAGTTCATTAGCGGGAAGCTCCTACAATGAGCAGTTCTTC,CASSSLAGSSYNEQFF
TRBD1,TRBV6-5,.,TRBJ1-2,TGTGCCAGCAGTTACGGGCCCCAGGGGGCCGGCTATGGCTACACCTTC,CASSYGPQGAGYGYTF
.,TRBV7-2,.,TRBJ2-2,TGTGCCAGCGTGGCGGTGAGAACCGGGGAGCTGTTTTTT,CASVAVRTGELFF
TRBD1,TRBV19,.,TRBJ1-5,TGTGCCAGTAGTACTGGGACAGGGACCCAGCCCCAGCATTTT,CASSTGTGTQPQHF
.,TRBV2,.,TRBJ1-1,TGTGCCAGCAGTGACAGGGTGTGGGATAGCACTGAAGCTTTCTTT,CASSDRVWDSTEAFF
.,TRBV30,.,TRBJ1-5,TGTGCCTGGAGTGTAGGTCGGGAGCCCCAGCATTTT,CAWSVGREPQHF
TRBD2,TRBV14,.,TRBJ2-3,TGTGCCAGCAGCCAAGGACTAGCGCGTACGCAGTATTTT,CASSQGLARTQYF
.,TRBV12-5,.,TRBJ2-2,TGTGCTAGTGGTTTGGCCCAAAAGGCGGGGATAAACACCGGGGAGCTGTTTTTT,CASGLAQKAGINTGELFF
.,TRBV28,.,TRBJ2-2,TGTGCCAGCAGTTTTGGCGGGGTAAACACCGGGGAGCTGTTTTTT,CASSFGGVNTGELFF
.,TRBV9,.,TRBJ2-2,TGTGCCAGCAGCGAGGGGACTTTAGCCTTGAACACCGGGGAGCTGTTTTTT,CASSEGTLALNTGELFF
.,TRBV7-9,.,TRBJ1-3,TGTGCCAGCAGCCAACAGCTTTTCTCTGGAAACACCATATATTTT,CASSQQLFSGNTIYF
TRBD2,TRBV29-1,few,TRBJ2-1,TGCAGCGTGTCCGGGACTAGCGGGACACACAATGAGCAGTTCTTC,CSVSGTSGTHNEQFF
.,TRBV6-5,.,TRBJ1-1,TGTGCCAGCAGACCCGGAGGGAACACTGAAGCTTTCTTT,CASRPGGNTEAFF
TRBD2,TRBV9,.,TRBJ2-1,TGTGCCAGCAGCCCCCGAGCCGGCGGCGGGGGGGACAATGAGCAGTTCTTC,CASSPRAGGGGDNEQFF
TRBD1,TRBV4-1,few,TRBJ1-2,TGCGCCAGCAGCCAACCAACAGGGGACTATGGCTACACCTTC,CASSQPTGDYGYTF
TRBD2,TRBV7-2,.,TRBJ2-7,TGTGCCAGCAGCTCCGGGGGACTAGCGGCTTCCTACGAGCAGTACTTC,CASSSGGLAASYEQYF
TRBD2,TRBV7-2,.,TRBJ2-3,TGTGCCAGCAGGCCTAGCGGGGGGGGGTCAGATACGCAGTATTTT,CASRPSGGGSDTQYF
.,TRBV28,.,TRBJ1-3,TGTGCCAGCAGTTTAGACAACGTCCCAGGGGCCGGAAACACCATATATTTT,CASSLDNVPGAGNTIYF
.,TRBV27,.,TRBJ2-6,TGTGCCAGCAGTTCCGGGCCGGGCCGGGGCGTCCTGACTTTC,CASSSGPGRGVLTF
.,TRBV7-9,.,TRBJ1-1,TGTGCCAGCGTGGGGGGGATGAACACTGAAGCTTTCTTT,CASVGGMNTEAFF
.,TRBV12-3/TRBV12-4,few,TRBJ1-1,TGTGCCAGCACCCGAGGGGGGAACACTGAAGCTTTCTTT,CASTRGGNTEAFF
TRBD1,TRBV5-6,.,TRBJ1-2,TGTGCCAGCAGCTCCGCTCCCGACAGGGGCGGTCATGGCTACACCTTC,CASSSAPDRGGHGYTF
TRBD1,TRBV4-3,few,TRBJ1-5,TGCGCCAGCAGCCAAAATTGGGGGTCAGGGGGTCAGCCCCAGCATTTT,CASSQNWGSGGQPQHF
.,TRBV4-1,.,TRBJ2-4,TGCGCCAGCAGCCAAGTAGGACTAGCCAAAAACATTCAGTACTTC,CASSQVGLAKNIQYF
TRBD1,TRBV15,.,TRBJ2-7,TGTGCCACCAGCAGTACGACAGGGTTTCGTGAGCAGTACTTC,CATSSTTGFREQYF
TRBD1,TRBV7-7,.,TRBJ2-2,TGTGCTAGCAGCCAAAATCCACAGGGGACCGGGGAGCTGTTTTTT,CASSQNPQGTGELFF
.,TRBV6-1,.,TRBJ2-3,TGTGCCAGCAGGCAGGAAGATAGAACAGATACGCAGTATTTT,CASRQEDRTDTQYF
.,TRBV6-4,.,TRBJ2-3,TGTGCCAGCTCAGGTGGGGGCACGGCAGATACGCAGTATTTT,CASSGGGTADTQYF
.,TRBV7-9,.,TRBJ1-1,TGTGCCAGCAGCTTAATTTCAGGGATGAACACTGAAGCTTTCTTT,CASSLISGMNTEAFF
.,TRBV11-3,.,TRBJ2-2,TGTGCCAGCAGCTTAATTTTGGGGGGTTACACCGGGGAGCTGTTTTTT,CASSLILGGYTGELFF
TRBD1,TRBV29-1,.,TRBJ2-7,TGCAGCGTTCAGGACAGGGGACCCTACGAGCAGTACTTC,CSVQDRGPYEQYF
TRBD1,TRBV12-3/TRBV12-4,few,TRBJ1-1,TGTGCCAGCACCTGGGACAGCGGATTAGGAGCTTTCTTT,CASTWDSGLGAFF
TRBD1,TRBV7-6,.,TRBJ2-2,TGTGCCAGCAGCTTGGGGACAGGGTTGTCGAACACCGGGGAGCTGTTTTTT,CASSLGTGLSNTGELFF
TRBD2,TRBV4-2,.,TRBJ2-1,TGTGCCAGCAGCCAGCACCTAGCGGGGGGCCGGGGTGAGCAGTTCTTC,CASSQHLAGGRGEQFF
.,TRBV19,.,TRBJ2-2,TGTGCCAGTACCCCCCGAGCGAGGTTCGGCACCGGGGAGCTGTTTTTT,CASTPRARFGTGELFF
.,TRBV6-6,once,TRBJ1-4,TGTGCCAGCAGAAAACAGGGAGCAACTGAAAAACTGTTTTTT,CASRKQGATEKLFF
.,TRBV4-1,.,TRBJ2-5,TGCGCCAGCAGCCAAGGCTCAGGGCAAGAGACCCAGTACTTC,CASSQGSGQETQYF
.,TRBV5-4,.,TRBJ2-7,TGTGCCAGCAGCCCACCCCGCGGGAACGAGCAGTACTTC,CASSPPRGNEQYF
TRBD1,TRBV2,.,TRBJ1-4,TGTGCCAGCAGTTACGGACAGGGATCCACTAATGAAAAACTGTTTTTT,CASSYGQGSTNEKLFF
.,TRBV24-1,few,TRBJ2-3,TGTGCCACCAGTGATTTCCAGGACTCATTCACAGATACGCAGTATTTT,CATSDFQDSFTDTQYF
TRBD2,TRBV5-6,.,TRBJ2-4,TGTGCCAGCAGCTTGGTAGCGGGCGGAAGCGATATAGCCAAAAACATTCAGTACTTC,CASSLVAGGSDIAKNIQYF
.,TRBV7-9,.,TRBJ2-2,TGTGCCATCACGACGGCAGGGAACACCGGGGAGCTGTTTTTT,CAITTAGNTGELFF
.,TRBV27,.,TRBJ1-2,TGTGCCAGCAGTCCCTCCGGAGGGTCCCATGGCTACACCTTC,CASSPSGGSHGYTF
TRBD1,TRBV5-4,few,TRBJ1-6,TGTGCCAGCAGCGTGGACAGGAATAATTCACCCCTCCACTTT,CASSVDRNNSPLHF
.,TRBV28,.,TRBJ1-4,TGTGCCAGCAGATTCGAGAGGAAGGGGTTGCATGAAAAACTGTTTTTT,CASRFERKGLHEKLFF
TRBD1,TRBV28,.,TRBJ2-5,TGTGCCAGCATCCCGGGACAGGGCACCCAAGAGACCCAGTACTTC,CASIPGQGTQETQYF
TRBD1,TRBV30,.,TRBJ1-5,TGTGCCTGGAGTGCGGATGAACAGGGGGGCCAGCCCCAGCATTTT,CAWSADEQGGQPQHF
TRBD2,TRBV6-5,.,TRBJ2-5,TGTGCCAGCAGACCCGGGGGGGCCTCGCAAGAGACCCAGTACTTC,CASRPGGASQETQYF
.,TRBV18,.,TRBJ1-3,TGTGCCAGCTCACCAGGCAGGGTGAAGGGAAACACCATATATTTT,CASSPGRVKGNTIYF